The rows below give T cell receptor beta chains drawn from one sample of a study of technical replicates of blood from a few donors. Measured with immunoSEQ multiplex PCR; TCRdb has only the in-frame clones, and not every one. The table shows 65,000 to 95,000 clones, with approximately 96% occurring only once. Sequencing was performed on T cells isolated from PBMCs. These receptors were obtained from a human donor in good health. Each CDR3 is given with its conserved first and last residue. The order of the fields is D gene, CDR3 length, V gene, J gene, clone size, CDR3 DNA, CDR3 protein. D genes are given only for firm matches. Only some rows state a clone size, as once, few, many or a class for expanded clones.

TRBD1,15,TRBV15,TRBJ1-2,-,TGTGCCACCAGCAAAACCCGGGACAGGGTGACAAGCTACACCTTC,CATSKTRDRVTSYTF
-,11,TRBV7-9,TRBJ2-1,-,TGTGCCAGCAGCTTCATGAATGAGCAGTTCTTC,CASSFMNEQFF
TRBD1,15,TRBV4-1,TRBJ1-2,-,TGCGCCAGCAGCCCTTTGGGACAGGCTAACTATGGCTACACCTTC,CASSPLGQANYGYTF
-,14,TRBV30,TRBJ1-1,-,TGTGCCTGGACCCTGGGGGGGTCGAACACTGAAGCTTTCTTT,CAWTLGGSNTEAFF
-,13,TRBV4-1,TRBJ1-3,-,TGCGCCAGCAGCCAGGAGCAATCAAACACCATATATTTT,CASSQEQSNTIYF
TRBD2,16,TRBV25-1,TRBJ2-7,-,TGTGCCAGCAGTGTGGGGGGGACTAGCGGGATTTACGAGCAGTACTTC,CASSVGGTSGIYEQYF
-,12,TRBV5-1,TRBJ2-1,-,TGCGCCAGCAGCTCCAGGGCCCATGAGCAGTTCTTC,CASSSRAHEQFF
-,15,TRBV6-5,TRBJ1-6,-,TGTGCCAGCAGTTACACTGGGGCAGATAATTCACCCCTCCACTTT,CASSYTGADNSPLHF
-,16,TRBV18,TRBJ2-2,-,TGTGCCAGCTCACCACCGTCGACGGGAGAAACCGGGGAGCTGTTTTTT,CASSPPSTGETGELFF
TRBD2,15,TRBV5-1,TRBJ2-1,-,TGCGCCAGCAGCTGGGGACTAGCGGAATACAATGAGCAGTTCTTC,CASSWGLAEYNEQFF
TRBD2,14,TRBV10-2,TRBJ2-5,-,TGCGCCAGCAGTGATTGGCAGGGAGGGGAGACCCAGTACTTC,CASSDWQGGETQYF
-,13,TRBV2,TRBJ1-2,once,TGTGCCAGCAGGGATGGCCCCACTAGTGGCTACACCTTC,CASRDGPTSGYTF
TRBD1,14,TRBV15,TRBJ1-5,-,TGTGCCACCAGCGCGGGGACAGTAAGTCAGCCCCAGCATTTT,CATSAGTVSQPQHF
TRBD2,18,TRBV4-1,TRBJ2-3,-,TGCGCCAGCAGCCAAGTGACACTAGCGGGATCCGTCACAGATACGCAGTATTTT,CASSQVTLAGSVTDTQYF
-,13,TRBV6-5,TRBJ1-1,-,TGTGCCAGCAGGCTTAGCGTTTCCACTGAAGCTTTCTTT,CASRLSVSTEAFF
TRBD1,17,TRBV5-4,TRBJ2-7,once,TGTGCCAGCAGCTTGGCCGCCGGGACAGGCCAGAGCTACGAGCAGTACTTC,CASSLAAGTGQSYEQYF
TRBD1,14,TRBV5-1,TRBJ2-7,-,TGCGCCAGCAGGGGACAGGGGTCCAGCTACGAGCAGTACTTC,CASRGQGSSYEQYF
TRBD1,14,TRBV27,TRBJ1-2,-,TGTGCCAGCAGTTTGATCGGGACAGTGCATGGCTACACCTTC,CASSLIGTVHGYTF
TRBD1,15,TRBV7-8,TRBJ2-7,-,TGTGCCAGCAGTCGCCTGCCGGGACAGGGTTCCGAGCAGTACTTC,CASSRLPGQGSEQYF
-,15,TRBV7-8,TRBJ2-3,-,TGTGCCAGCAGCATGTTACAAACGCGCACAGATACGCAGTATTTT,CASSMLQTRTDTQYF
TRBD2,15,TRBV25-1,TRBJ2-2,-,TGTGCCAGCAGTGCCCTAGCGGCCAACACCGGGGAGCTGTTTTTT,CASSALAANTGELFF
TRBD1,13,TRBV2,TRBJ1-5,-,TGTGCCAGCAGGGGGACAGTGATCCAGCCCCAGCATTTT,CASRGTVIQPQHF
-,13,TRBV5-6,TRBJ2-5,-,TGTGCCAGCAGACAGGAGTACCAAGAGACCCAGTACTTC,CASRQEYQETQYF
TRBD1,15,TRBV5-1,TRBJ2-5,once,TGCGCCAGCGGTACCCTACAGGGGTGGGGGGAGACCCAGTACTTC,CASGTLQGWGETQYF
TRBD1,15,TRBV7-9,TRBJ1-1,-,TGTGCCAGCAGCTCGGCACAGGGGAAGGACACTGAAGCTTTCTTT,CASSSAQGKDTEAFF
TRBD2,14,TRBV19,TRBJ2-7,-,TGTGCCAGTACCCCATCTAGCGGGAGAGGAGAGCAGTACTTC,CASTPSSGRGEQYF
-,16,TRBV18,TRBJ1-3,-,TGTGCCAGCTCACCATCACATGGCTCCTCTGGAAACACCATATATTTT,CASSPSHGSSGNTIYF
-,13,TRBV13,TRBJ1-2,-,TGTGCCAGCAGCCCCACAGGGCCCTATGGCTACACCTTC,CASSPTGPYGYTF
TRBD2,17,TRBV12-5,TRBJ2-3,-,TGTGCTAGTGGTTTGGTATTGGCTAGCGGGAGCACAGATACGCAGTATTTT,CASGLVLASGSTDTQYF
-,11,TRBV6-1,TRBJ1-1,-,TGTGCCAGCGTTCACATAACGGAGGCTTTCTTT,CASVHITEAFF
-,15,TRBV18,TRBJ2-5,-,TGTGCCAGCTCACCGGCTAGCATGATTAAAGAGACCCAGTACTTC,CASSPASMIKETQYF
TRBD1,16,TRBV10-3,TRBJ1-1,-,TGTGCCATCAGTGAGTTGGGGACAGGGGCTAACACTGAAGCTTTCTTT,CAISELGTGANTEAFF
TRBD2,13,TRBV6-1,TRBJ2-7,-,TGTGCCAGCAGTGCCAGGGAGGGCTACGAGCAGTACTTC,CASSAREGYEQYF
-,15,TRBV6-1,TRBJ1-1,-,TGTGCCAGCAGTGAAGAAGGCGGGGCATACACTGAAGCTTTCTTT,CASSEEGGAYTEAFF
-,14,TRBV5-4,TRBJ2-5,-,TGTGCCAGCAGCCGTTCCTACAGCCAGGGGACCCAGTACTTC,CASSRSYSQGTQYF
TRBD1,13,TRBV10-1,TRBJ1-2,-,TGCGCCAGCAGCCCCGTGACAGGGAGCGGCTACACCTTC,CASSPVTGSGYTF
-,12,TRBV7-6,TRBJ1-3,-,TGTGCCAGCAGCTCCGTTGGAAACACCATATATTTT,CASSSVGNTIYF
-,16,TRBV7-9,TRBJ2-3,-,TGTGCCAGCAGCTTAGTCGACTTGGCGTCCACAGATACGCAGTATTTT,CASSLVDLASTDTQYF
-,12,TRBV30,TRBJ1-1,-,TGTGCCTGGAGTAGCAGGGTGTTCGAGGCTTTCTTT,CAWSSRVFEAFF
-,15,TRBV11-2,TRBJ2-7,-,TGTGCCAGCAGCTTAGGTGTAAGCATCTCCTACGAGCAGTACTTC,CASSLGVSISYEQYF
TRBD1,13,TRBV29-1,TRBJ1-2,-,TGCAGCGTCTCTCGACAGGGACATAATGGCTACACCTTC,CSVSRQGHNGYTF